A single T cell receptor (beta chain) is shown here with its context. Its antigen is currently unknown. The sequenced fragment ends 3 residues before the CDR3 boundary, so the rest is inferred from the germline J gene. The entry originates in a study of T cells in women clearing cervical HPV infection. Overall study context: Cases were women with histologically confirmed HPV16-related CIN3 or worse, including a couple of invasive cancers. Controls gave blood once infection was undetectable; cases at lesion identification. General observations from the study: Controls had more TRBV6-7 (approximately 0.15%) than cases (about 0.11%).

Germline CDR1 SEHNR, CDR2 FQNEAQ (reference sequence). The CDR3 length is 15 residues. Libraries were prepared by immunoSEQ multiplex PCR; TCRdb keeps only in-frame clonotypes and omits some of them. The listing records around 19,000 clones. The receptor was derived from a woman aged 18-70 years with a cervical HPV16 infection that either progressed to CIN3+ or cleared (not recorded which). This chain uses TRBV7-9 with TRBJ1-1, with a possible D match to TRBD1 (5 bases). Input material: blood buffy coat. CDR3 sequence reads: CASSATSGGTETAFF. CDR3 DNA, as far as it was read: TGTGCCAGCAGCGCGACTAGCGGGGGAACGGAGACC.